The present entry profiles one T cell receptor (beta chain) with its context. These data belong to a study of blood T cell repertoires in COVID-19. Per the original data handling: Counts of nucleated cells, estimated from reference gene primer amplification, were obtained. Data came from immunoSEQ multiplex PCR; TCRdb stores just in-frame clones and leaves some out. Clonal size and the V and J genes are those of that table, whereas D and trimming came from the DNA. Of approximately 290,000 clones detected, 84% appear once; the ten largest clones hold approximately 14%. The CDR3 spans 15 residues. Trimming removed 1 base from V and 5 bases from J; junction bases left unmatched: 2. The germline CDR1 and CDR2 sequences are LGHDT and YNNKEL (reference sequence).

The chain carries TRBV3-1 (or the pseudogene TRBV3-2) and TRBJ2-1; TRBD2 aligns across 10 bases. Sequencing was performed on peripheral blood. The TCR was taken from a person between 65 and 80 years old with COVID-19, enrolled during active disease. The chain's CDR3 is CASSQGTSGHNEQFF. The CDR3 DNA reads TGTGCCAGCAGCCAAGGGACTAGCGGCCACAATGAGCAGTTCTTC.